This TCR beta chain appears in the sequencing data of a study of siplizumab effects on memory and regulatory T cells. Whole-study results and caveats: On average, under 70% of mappable alloreactive CD4+ clones were Treg-derived under siplizumab, against about 27% in controls. The drug siplizumab significantly decreased the alloreactive sequences that could be traced to unstimulated CD4+ memory cells. Naive T cells appeared more varied than memory cells and looked like key alloresponse contributors.

Per germline, CDR1 MNHEY and CDR2 SVGAGI. The V gene end was trimmed by 0 bases and the J gene end by 5 bases; junction bases not matched to a gene: 2. The CDR3 length is 15 residues. Approximately 10^5 TCR templates underwent assay in every sample. The repertoire was sequenced with immunoSEQ multiplex PCR; TCRdb's copy has only in-frame clones and lacks some. The table lists 60,000 or so clones, more than 80% of them singletons, with 38% in the top ten. This clone was seen only a few times. The target antigen is unknown. The gene calls are TRBV6-5 and TRBJ2-1; TRBD2 matches at 9 bases. The source of this sequence is a human donor in good health. The sequencing sample was made of CD8+ T cells sorted from blood. CDR3 amino acids: CASSYSTSGHNEQFF. CDR3 in DNA: TGTGCCAGCAGTTACTCGACTAGCGGACACAATGAGCAGTTCTTC.